This T cell receptor beta chain was recovered during a study of identical twins. TCRdb recomputed calls from the 5' RACE reads with MiXCR, one row per CDR3 protein. The sample lists about 300,000 distinct CDR3 sequences; 9% to 15% were seen once. The CDR3 consists of 16 residues. After removal of 4 bases from V and 10 bases from J, the junction contained 14 bases not matched to a gene. These data also formed part of another study, on yellow fever vaccine responses in identical twins.

The clonotype comes from a woman aged 18-29 years in good health. Sequencing was done on a sample of CD8+ T cells sorted from blood. The chain combines TRBV12-3 or TRBV12-4 with TRBJ2-4; 9 bases map to TRBD2. The CDR3 sequence: CASSWADSGRGRIQYF. CDR3 DNA: TGTGCCAGCAGTTGGGCCGATAGCGGGAGAGGGCGGATTCAGTACTTC.